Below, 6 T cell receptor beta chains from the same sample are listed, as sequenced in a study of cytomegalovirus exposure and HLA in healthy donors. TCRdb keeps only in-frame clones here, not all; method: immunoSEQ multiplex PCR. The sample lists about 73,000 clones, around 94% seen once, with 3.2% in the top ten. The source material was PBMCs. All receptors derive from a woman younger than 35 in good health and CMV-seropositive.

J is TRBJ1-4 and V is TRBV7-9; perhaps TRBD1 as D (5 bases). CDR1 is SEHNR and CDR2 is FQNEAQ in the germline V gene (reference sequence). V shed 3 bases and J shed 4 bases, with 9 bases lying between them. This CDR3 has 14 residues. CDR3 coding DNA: TGTGCCAGCAGCTTCGGGGGGTATAATGAAAAACTGTTTTTT. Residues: CASSFGGYNEKLFF.

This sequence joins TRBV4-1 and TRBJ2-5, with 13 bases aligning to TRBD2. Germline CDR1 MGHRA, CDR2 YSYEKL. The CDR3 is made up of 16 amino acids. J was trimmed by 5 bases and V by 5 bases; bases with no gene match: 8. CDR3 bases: TGCGCCAGCAGCGCTTGGACTAGCGGGGGTGGTGAGACCCAGTACTTC. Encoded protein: CASSAWTSGGGETQYF.

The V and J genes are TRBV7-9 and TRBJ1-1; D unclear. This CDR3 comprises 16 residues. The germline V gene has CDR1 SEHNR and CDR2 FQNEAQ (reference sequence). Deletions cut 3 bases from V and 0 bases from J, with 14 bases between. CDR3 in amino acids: CASSLLYDNMNTEAFF. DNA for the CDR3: TGTGCCAGCAGCTTGCTGTACGACAACATGAACACTGAAGCTTTCTTT.

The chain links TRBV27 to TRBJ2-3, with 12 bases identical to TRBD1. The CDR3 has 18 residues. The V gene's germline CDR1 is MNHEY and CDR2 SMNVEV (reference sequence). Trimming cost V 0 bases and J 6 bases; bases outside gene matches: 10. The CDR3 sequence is CASSLSKTGTGGSDTQYF. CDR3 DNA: TGTGCCAGCAGTTTATCGAAAACAGGGACAGGGGGCTCGGATACGCAGTATTTT.

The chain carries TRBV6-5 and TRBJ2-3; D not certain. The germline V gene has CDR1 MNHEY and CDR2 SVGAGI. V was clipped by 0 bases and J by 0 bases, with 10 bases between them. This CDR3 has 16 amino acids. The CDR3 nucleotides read TGTGCCAGCAGTTACTCAGGCGGAAGTAGCACAGATACGCAGTATTTT. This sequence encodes CASSYSGGSSTDTQYF.

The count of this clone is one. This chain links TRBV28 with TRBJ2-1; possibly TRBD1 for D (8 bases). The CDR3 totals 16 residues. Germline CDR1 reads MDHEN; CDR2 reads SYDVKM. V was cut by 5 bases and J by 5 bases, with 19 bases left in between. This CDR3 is CASSPLGGDRHNEQFF. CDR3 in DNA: TGTGCCAGCAGTCCCTTGGGGGGGGACAGGCACAATGAGCAGTTCTTC.